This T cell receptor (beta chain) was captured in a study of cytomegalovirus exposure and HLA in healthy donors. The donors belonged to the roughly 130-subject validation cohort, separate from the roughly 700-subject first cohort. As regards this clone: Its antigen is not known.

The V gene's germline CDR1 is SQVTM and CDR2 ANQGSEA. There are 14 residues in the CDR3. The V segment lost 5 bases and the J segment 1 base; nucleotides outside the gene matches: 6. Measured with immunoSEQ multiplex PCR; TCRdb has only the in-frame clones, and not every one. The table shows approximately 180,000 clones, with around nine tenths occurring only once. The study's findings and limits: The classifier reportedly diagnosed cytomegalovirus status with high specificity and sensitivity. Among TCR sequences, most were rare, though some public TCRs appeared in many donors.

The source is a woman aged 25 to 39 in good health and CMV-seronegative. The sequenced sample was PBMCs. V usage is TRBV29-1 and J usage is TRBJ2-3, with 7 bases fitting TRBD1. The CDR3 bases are TGCAGCGTTAAGGACAGGTCCCGCACAGATACGCAGTATTTT. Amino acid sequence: CSVKDRSRTDTQYF.